The 6 T cell receptor beta chains reported below all come from one sample, sequenced in a study of CD8+CD57+ T cells in acquired aplastic anemia. The template for TCR beta VDJ and CDR3 sequence profiling was genomic DNA. TCRdb processed the reads anew with MiXCR; each CDR3 protein has one entry. The data show about 210,000 distinct CDR3 sequences, 61% seen once. The sample comprised sorted CD4+, CD8+, or CD8+CD57+ T cells (not recorded which) from PBMCs. These receptors originate from a human donor in good health.

V usage is TRBV12-3 or TRBV12-4 and J usage is TRBJ2-7, with D perhaps TRBD2 (5 bases). The CDR3 covers 13 residues. Trimming left V 3 bases short and J 6 bases short, with 12 bases between. CDR3 loop: CASSLGALVEQYF. Written as DNA, the CDR3 is TGTGCCAGCAGTTTGGGTGCACTAGTCGAGCAGTACTTC.

In this sample, this clonotype turned up a few times. This may stem from a read error, because a much larger clone lies one nucleotide away. The chain has TRBV4-1 and TRBJ1-6; unclear D gene. CDR1 is MGHRA, CDR2 YSYEKL, per germline. The germline V and J ends were trimmed by 4 bases and 15 bases, with 13 bases remaining between them. CDR3 length: 12 amino acids. The CDR3: CASSRDGFVLHF. In DNA, the CDR3 is TGCGCCAGCAGCCGCGACGGATTTGTCCTCCACTTT.

This clonotype turned up a few times. The chain is built from TRBV7-2 and TRBJ1-1; weak D call: TRBD1 (6 bases). Germline loops: CDR1 SGHTA, CDR2 FQGNSA. V lost 5 bases, J lost 2 bases, and 15 bases lay in between. This CDR3 is 15 amino acids long. The DNA of the CDR3 is TGTGCCAGCAGCCGACAGGCGACCGTAAACACTGAAGCTTTCTTT. Amino acids: CASSRQATVNTEAFF.

This chain connects TRBV15 to TRBJ1-5; 8 bases are a match to TRBD1. The germline V gene has CDR1 LNHNV and CDR2 YYDKDF (reference sequence). V was clipped by 0 bases and J by 0 bases; unmatched bases: 7. This CDR3 has 18 residues. Here the CDR3 DNA reads TGTGCCACCAGCAGAGATCGAACGACAGGGGATAGCAATCAGCCCCAGCATTTT. Its protein is CATSRDRTTGDSNQPQHF.

The J gene is TRBJ2-7, the V gene TRBV7-2; TRBD1 matches 8 bases. Germline-derived CDR1 and CDR2 are SGHTA and FQGNSA. V lost 5 bases and J lost 3; bases outside the gene matches: 9. CDR3 size: 15 residues. In DNA, the CDR3 is TGTGCCAGCAGCCCAACTTGGACAGGGCTCTACGAGCAGTACTTC. Protein product: CASSPTWTGLYEQYF.

The CDR3 bases are TGCAGCGTTGAGGTGGCAGGAGGGGAAAAACTGTTTTTT. Its translation is CSVEVAGGEKLFF. The chain is built from TRBV29-1 and TRBJ1-4; D call uncertain. V was pared by 3 bases and J by 8 bases, with 13 bases between. Germline lookup yields CDR1 SQVTM and CDR2 ANQGSEA. This CDR3 has 13 amino acids.